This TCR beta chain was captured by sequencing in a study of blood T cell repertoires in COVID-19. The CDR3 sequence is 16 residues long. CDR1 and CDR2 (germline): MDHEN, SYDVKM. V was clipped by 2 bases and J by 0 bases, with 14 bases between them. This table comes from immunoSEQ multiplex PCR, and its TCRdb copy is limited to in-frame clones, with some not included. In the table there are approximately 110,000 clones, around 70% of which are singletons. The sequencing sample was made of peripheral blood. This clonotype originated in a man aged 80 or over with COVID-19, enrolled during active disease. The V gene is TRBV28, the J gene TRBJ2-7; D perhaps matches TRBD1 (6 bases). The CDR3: CASSLGAGTTSYEQYF. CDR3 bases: TGTGCCAGCAGTTTAGGGGCCGGGACAACCTCCTACGAGCAGTACTTC.